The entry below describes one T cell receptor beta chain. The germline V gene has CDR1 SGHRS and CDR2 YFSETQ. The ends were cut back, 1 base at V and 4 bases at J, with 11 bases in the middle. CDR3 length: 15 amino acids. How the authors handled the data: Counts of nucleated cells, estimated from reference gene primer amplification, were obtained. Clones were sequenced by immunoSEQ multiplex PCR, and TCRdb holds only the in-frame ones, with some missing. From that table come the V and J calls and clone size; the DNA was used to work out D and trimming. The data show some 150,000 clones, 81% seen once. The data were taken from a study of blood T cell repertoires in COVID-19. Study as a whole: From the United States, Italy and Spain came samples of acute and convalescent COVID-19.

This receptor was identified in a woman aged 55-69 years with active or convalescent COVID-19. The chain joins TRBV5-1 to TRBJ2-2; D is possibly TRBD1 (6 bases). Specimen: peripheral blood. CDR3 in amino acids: CASSLFQGSTGELFF. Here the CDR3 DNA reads TGCGCCAGCAGCTTGTTTCAGGGGAGCACCGGGGAGCTGTTTTTT. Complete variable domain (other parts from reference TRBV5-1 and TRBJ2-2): KAGVTQTPRYLIKTRGQQVTLSCSPISGHRSVSWYQQTPGQGLQFLFEYFSETQRNKGNFPGRFSGRQFSNSRSEMNVSTLELGDSALYLCASSLFQGSTGELFFGEGSRLTVL.